This is a list of T cell receptor beta chains from one sample in a study of vaccination and CD4 T cells after COVID-19. In TCRdb, the PCR reads were re-called with MiXCR into one record per CDR3 protein. The data hold 20,000 to 25,000 distinct CDR3 sequences, with nearly 55% observed a single time. Their antigen targets remain unknown. The sample taken for sequencing was CD4+ T cells from blood, cultured in vitro. Source of these receptors: a human donor who had recovered from COVID-19. Both conserved end residues are part of each CDR3. The order of the fields is CDR3 length, clone size, V gene, D gene, J gene, CDR3 DNA, CDR3 protein. A D gene is named only where the DNA matches it firmly. Part of the rows lack a size; the others show once, few, many or a class for expanded clones.

CDR3 length: 15; clone size: NA; V gene: TRBV20-1; D gene: NA; J gene: TRBJ1-1; CDR3 DNA: TGCAGTGCTACCTTAACAAAACACAGGGACACTGAAGCTTTCTTT; CDR3 protein: CSATLTKHRDTEAFF
CDR3 length: 17; clone size: NA; V gene: TRBV27; D gene: TRBD1; J gene: TRBJ1-1; CDR3 DNA: TGTGCCAGCAGTACCCGGGACAGGGGGTATTTGAACACTGAAGCTTTCTTT; CDR3 protein: CASSTRDRGYLNTEAFF
CDR3 length: 14; clone size: NA; V gene: TRBV12-3/TRBV12-4; D gene: NA; J gene: TRBJ1-2; CDR3 DNA: TGTGCCAGCAGTCTAGCCGGAGGGAACTATGGCTACACCTTC; CDR3 protein: CASSLAGGNYGYTF
CDR3 length: 15; clone size: NA; V gene: TRBV10-3; D gene: NA; J gene: TRBJ2-7; CDR3 DNA: TGTGCCATCAGTGATAAGAGTACGGACTCCTACGAGCAGTACTTC; CDR3 protein: CAISDKSTDSYEQYF
CDR3 length: 15; clone size: NA; V gene: TRBV6-4; D gene: TRBD2; J gene: TRBJ2-2; CDR3 DNA: TGTGCCAGCAGTTCCCTAGCGGGAAACACCGGGGAGCTGTTTTTT; CDR3 protein: CASSSLAGNTGELFF
CDR3 length: 13; clone size: NA; V gene: TRBV11-2; D gene: NA; J gene: TRBJ2-2; CDR3 DNA: TGTGCCAGCAGCTTAATGGCCACCGGGGAGCTGTTTTTT; CDR3 protein: CASSLMATGELFF
CDR3 length: 13; clone size: NA; V gene: TRBV30; D gene: NA; J gene: TRBJ2-2; CDR3 DNA: TGTGCCTGGAGTGTATGGCAAACCGGGGAGCTGTTTTTT; CDR3 protein: CAWSVWQTGELFF
CDR3 length: 16; clone size: NA; V gene: TRBV19; D gene: NA; J gene: TRBJ1-5; CDR3 DNA: TGTGCCAGTACCCTAGGGGCGGGGCTTAGCAATCAGCCCCAGCATTTT; CDR3 protein: CASTLGAGLSNQPQHF
CDR3 length: 14; clone size: NA; V gene: TRBV28; D gene: NA; J gene: TRBJ1-2; CDR3 DNA: TGTGCCAGCAGTCTCCATATAGCTAACTATGGCTACACCTTC; CDR3 protein: CASSLHIANYGYTF
CDR3 length: 16; clone size: NA; V gene: TRBV20-1; D gene: NA; J gene: TRBJ2-3; CDR3 DNA: TGCAGTGCTAGAGATCTCCCACAGGGTCTTACAGATACGCAGTATTTT; CDR3 protein: CSARDLPQGLTDTQYF
CDR3 length: 14; clone size: NA; V gene: TRBV7-2; D gene: TRBD2; J gene: TRBJ2-7; CDR3 DNA: TGTGCCAGCAGCCCAAATTCGGGAGGGAGCGAGCAGTACTTC; CDR3 protein: CASSPNSGGSEQYF
CDR3 length: 15; clone size: NA; V gene: TRBV5-1; D gene: TRBD2; J gene: TRBJ2-3; CDR3 DNA: TGCGCCAGCAGCTTGGCTAGCGGGAGTACAAATACGCAGTATTTT; CDR3 protein: CASSLASGSTNTQYF
CDR3 length: 16; clone size: NA; V gene: TRBV18; D gene: TRBD1; J gene: TRBJ1-5; CDR3 DNA: TGTGCCAGCTCACCAGCCGGGACAGGGACCAATCAGCCCCAGCATTTT; CDR3 protein: CASSPAGTGTNQPQHF
CDR3 length: 15; clone size: few; V gene: TRBV20-1; D gene: NA; J gene: TRBJ1-2; CDR3 DNA: TGCAGTGCTAGTTTTTCCGAGGAGGTCGGCTATGGCTACACCTTC; CDR3 protein: CSASFSEEVGYGYTF
CDR3 length: 16; clone size: NA; V gene: TRBV10-1; D gene: NA; J gene: TRBJ2-3; CDR3 DNA: TGCGCCAGCAGTGAGTCAGGCAAGGGCCTGCGAGATACGCAGTATTTT; CDR3 protein: CASSESGKGLRDTQYF
CDR3 length: 18; clone size: NA; V gene: TRBV11-2; D gene: TRBD2; J gene: TRBJ2-2; CDR3 DNA: TGTGCCAGCAGGCCTACCGGAAGGACTAGCGTGAACACCGGGGAGCTGTTTTTT; CDR3 protein: CASRPTGRTSVNTGELFF
CDR3 length: 13; clone size: NA; V gene: TRBV5-1; D gene: NA; J gene: TRBJ1-1; CDR3 DNA: TGCGCCAGCAGATCTGACACGAACACTGAAGCTTTCTTT; CDR3 protein: CASRSDTNTEAFF
CDR3 length: 13; clone size: few; V gene: TRBV7-9; D gene: NA; J gene: TRBJ1-6; CDR3 DNA: TGTGCCAGCAACGAACAGGGAAATTCACCCCTCCACTTT; CDR3 protein: CASNEQGNSPLHF
CDR3 length: 15; clone size: NA; V gene: TRBV7-2; D gene: NA; J gene: TRBJ1-1; CDR3 DNA: TGTGCCAGCAGCTTTGGACAGCCCCTGGACACTGAAGCTTTCTTT; CDR3 protein: CASSFGQPLDTEAFF
CDR3 length: 14; clone size: NA; V gene: TRBV7-9; D gene: TRBD1; J gene: TRBJ1-6; CDR3 DNA: TGTGCCAGCGGGTCGGGACAGCTAAATTCACCCCTCCACTTT; CDR3 protein: CASGSGQLNSPLHF
CDR3 length: 16; clone size: NA; V gene: TRBV9; D gene: NA; J gene: TRBJ1-2; CDR3 DNA: TGTGCCAGCAGCGTAGCTTCCGACCGAACTAACTATGGCTACACCTTC; CDR3 protein: CASSVASDRTNYGYTF
CDR3 length: 16; clone size: NA; V gene: TRBV20-1; D gene: NA; J gene: TRBJ2-1; CDR3 DNA: TGCAGTGCTCACATGGCAGGGCGAACCTATCGTGGTGAGCAGTTCTTC; CDR3 protein: CSAHMAGRTYRGEQFF
CDR3 length: 15; clone size: NA; V gene: TRBV5-1; D gene: NA; J gene: TRBJ1-1; CDR3 DNA: TGCGCCAGCAGCCCGACAATGACAGGGAACACTGAAGCTTTCTTT; CDR3 protein: CASSPTMTGNTEAFF
CDR3 length: 14; clone size: few; V gene: TRBV10-3; D gene: TRBD1; J gene: TRBJ2-5; CDR3 DNA: TGTGCCAGTACTAGGGACAGGGGACCGGAGACCCAGTACTTC; CDR3 protein: CASTRDRGPETQYF
CDR3 length: 17; clone size: few; V gene: TRBV4-1; D gene: NA; J gene: TRBJ2-7; CDR3 DNA: TGCGCCAGCAGCCAAACTAGAGGGAGGGGACACTCCTACGAGCAGTACTTC; CDR3 protein: CASSQTRGRGHSYEQYF
CDR3 length: 16; clone size: NA; V gene: TRBV3-1; D gene: NA; J gene: TRBJ1-3; CDR3 DNA: TGTGCCAGCAGCCAAGATGGGGTGGACCTTGGAAACACCATATATTTT; CDR3 protein: CASSQDGVDLGNTIYF
CDR3 length: 14; clone size: few; V gene: TRBV20-1; D gene: NA; J gene: TRBJ2-3; CDR3 DNA: TGCAGTGCTAGAGAAGGAGGGTCCACAGATACGCAGTATTTT; CDR3 protein: CSAREGGSTDTQYF
CDR3 length: 14; clone size: few; V gene: TRBV7-3; D gene: TRBD1; J gene: TRBJ1-2; CDR3 DNA: TGTGCCAGCAGCCCCGGGACAGGGGGCGGAGGCTACACCTTC; CDR3 protein: CASSPGTGGGGYTF
CDR3 length: 16; clone size: once; V gene: TRBV7-8; D gene: NA; J gene: TRBJ1-6; CDR3 DNA: TGTGCCAGCAGCTTATCTACTACACCGGGAGGTTCACCCCTCCACTTT; CDR3 protein: CASSLSTTPGGSPLHF
CDR3 length: 16; clone size: few; V gene: TRBV3-1; D gene: NA; J gene: TRBJ1-2; CDR3 DNA: TGTGCCAGCAGCCAAGGCCCGACAGACACTCACTATGGCTACACCTTC; CDR3 protein: CASSQGPTDTHYGYTF
CDR3 length: 14; clone size: NA; V gene: TRBV7-2; D gene: TRBD2; J gene: TRBJ2-7; CDR3 DNA: TGTGCCAGCAGCGCCACTAGCGGGCCGTCCGGGCAGTACTTC; CDR3 protein: CASSATSGPSGQYF
CDR3 length: 14; clone size: NA; V gene: TRBV27; D gene: NA; J gene: TRBJ1-5; CDR3 DNA: TGTGCCAGCAGTTCCAGACAGGGCAATCAGCCCCAGCATTTT; CDR3 protein: CASSSRQGNQPQHF
CDR3 length: 14; clone size: few; V gene: TRBV20-1; D gene: NA; J gene: TRBJ1-2; CDR3 DNA: TGCAGTGCTAGGGTTAGTCAGGGACAACGAGGCTACACCTTC; CDR3 protein: CSARVSQGQRGYTF
CDR3 length: 14; clone size: NA; V gene: TRBV27; D gene: NA; J gene: TRBJ1-1; CDR3 DNA: TGTGCCAGCAGTTTATTGGGAGGGGACACTGAAGCTTTCTTT; CDR3 protein: CASSLLGGDTEAFF
CDR3 length: 15; clone size: NA; V gene: TRBV20-1; D gene: NA; J gene: TRBJ1-5; CDR3 DNA: TGCAGTGCTAGTGATTCTGTGGGAGGAAGTCAGCCCCAGCATTTT; CDR3 protein: CSASDSVGGSQPQHF
CDR3 length: 13; clone size: NA; V gene: TRBV11-3; D gene: NA; J gene: TRBJ2-3; CDR3 DNA: TGTGCCAGCAGCCCCTCGCCGGGAGATACGCAGTATTTT; CDR3 protein: CASSPSPGDTQYF
CDR3 length: 17; clone size: few; V gene: TRBV10-3; D gene: TRBD1; J gene: TRBJ1-3; CDR3 DNA: TGTGCCATCAGCGAAATGGCGACAGGGAACTCTGGAAACACCATATATTTT; CDR3 protein: CAISEMATGNSGNTIYF
CDR3 length: 15; clone size: NA; V gene: TRBV6-2/TRBV6-3; D gene: TRBD1; J gene: TRBJ1-1; CDR3 DNA: TGTGCCAGCAGCCCCCGGGACAGGGGGTTTTCTGAAGCTTTCTTT; CDR3 protein: CASSPRDRGFSEAFF
CDR3 length: 16; clone size: NA; V gene: TRBV6-1; D gene: NA; J gene: TRBJ2-7; CDR3 DNA: TGTGCCAGCAGCCCCATCGGGGGATCGAGCTCCTACGAGCAGTACTTC; CDR3 protein: CASSPIGGSSSYEQYF
CDR3 length: 15; clone size: few; V gene: TRBV7-2; D gene: NA; J gene: TRBJ2-4; CDR3 DNA: TGTGCCAGCAGCTTAGGGGGTGCCTCCCGTCATTTACAGTACTTC; CDR3 protein: CASSLGGASRHLQYF
CDR3 length: 16; clone size: NA; V gene: TRBV28; D gene: TRBD1; J gene: TRBJ2-5; CDR3 DNA: TGTGCCAGCAGTTACAGGGGGCGAGGGGACCAAGAGACCCAGTACTTC; CDR3 protein: CASSYRGRGDQETQYF
CDR3 length: 16; clone size: NA; V gene: TRBV12-3/TRBV12-4; D gene: TRBD1; J gene: TRBJ1-5; CDR3 DNA: TGTGCCAGCAGTCCGACAGGGCAGTTTAGCAATCAGCCCCAGCATTTT; CDR3 protein: CASSPTGQFSNQPQHF
CDR3 length: 13; clone size: NA; V gene: TRBV25-1; D gene: NA; J gene: TRBJ1-2; CDR3 DNA: TGTGCCAGCAGTATGGGACCGGACTATGGCTACACCTTC; CDR3 protein: CASSMGPDYGYTF
CDR3 length: 14; clone size: NA; V gene: TRBV7-7; D gene: TRBD2; J gene: TRBJ2-5; CDR3 DNA: TGTGCCAGCAGCCGTTCGGGACTAGATGAGACCCAGTACTTC; CDR3 protein: CASSRSGLDETQYF
CDR3 length: 13; clone size: NA; V gene: TRBV4-1; D gene: NA; J gene: TRBJ1-2; CDR3 DNA: TGCGCCAGCAGCCAAGGGACTGACTATGGCTACACCTTC; CDR3 protein: CASSQGTDYGYTF
CDR3 length: 15; clone size: NA; V gene: TRBV7-9; D gene: TRBD1; J gene: TRBJ1-2; CDR3 DNA: TGTGCCAGCAGCTGGGGACAGGATTCTTCCTATGGCTACACCTTC; CDR3 protein: CASSWGQDSSYGYTF
CDR3 length: 14; clone size: few; V gene: TRBV24-1; D gene: TRBD1; J gene: TRBJ1-2; CDR3 DNA: TGTGCCACCAGCGGGACAGAGCTAGGCTATGGCTACACCTTC; CDR3 protein: CATSGTELGYGYTF
CDR3 length: 14; clone size: NA; V gene: TRBV20-1; D gene: TRBD2; J gene: TRBJ2-7; CDR3 DNA: TGCAGTGCTAGAGGACTAGCGGTTTCCTACGAGCAGTACTTC; CDR3 protein: CSARGLAVSYEQYF
CDR3 length: 16; clone size: few; V gene: TRBV2; D gene: TRBD2; J gene: TRBJ2-3; CDR3 DNA: TGTGCCAGCAGCGCTATACTAGCGGGAGGGACAGATACGCAGTATTTT; CDR3 protein: CASSAILAGGTDTQYF
CDR3 length: 13; clone size: once; V gene: TRBV19; D gene: NA; J gene: TRBJ2-1; CDR3 DNA: TGTGCCAGTATGGCGGGATGGTACAATGAGCAGTTCTTC; CDR3 protein: CASMAGWYNEQFF
CDR3 length: 13; clone size: NA; V gene: TRBV2; D gene: NA; J gene: TRBJ2-4; CDR3 DNA: TGTGCCAGCAGTGAGGGGGTGACGAACATTCAGTACTTC; CDR3 protein: CASSEGVTNIQYF
CDR3 length: 20; clone size: NA; V gene: TRBV6-1; D gene: TRBD1; J gene: TRBJ2-1; CDR3 DNA: TGTGCCAGCAGTGCCCCCCCCGGGACAGGTGGGGGAAGCTCCTACAATGAGCAGTTCTTC; CDR3 protein: CASSAPPGTGGGSSYNEQFF
CDR3 length: 13; clone size: NA; V gene: TRBV18; D gene: NA; J gene: TRBJ2-7; CDR3 DNA: TGTGCCAGCTCACCACCGACGGCGGTCGAGCAGTACTTC; CDR3 protein: CASSPPTAVEQYF
CDR3 length: 16; clone size: NA; V gene: TRBV7-8; D gene: NA; J gene: TRBJ1-1; CDR3 DNA: TGTGCCAGCAGCTTAGTTCTACAGCCCTGCGTCACTGAAGCTTTCTTT; CDR3 protein: CASSLVLQPCVTEAFF
CDR3 length: 13; clone size: NA; V gene: TRBV14; D gene: NA; J gene: TRBJ1-1; CDR3 DNA: TGTGCCAGCAGCCATGTGTGCAACACTGAAGCTTTCTTT; CDR3 protein: CASSHVCNTEAFF
CDR3 length: 15; clone size: few; V gene: TRBV5-1; D gene: NA; J gene: TRBJ1-5; CDR3 DNA: TGCGCCAGCAGCTTATTAGGAGGTGGCAATCAGCCCCAGCATTTT; CDR3 protein: CASSLLGGGNQPQHF
CDR3 length: 18; clone size: few; V gene: TRBV6-1; D gene: NA; J gene: TRBJ2-5; CDR3 DNA: TGTGCCAGCAGTGAAGCGCACGCTTCCGGGCCTAACCAAGAGACCCAGTACTTC; CDR3 protein: CASSEAHASGPNQETQYF
CDR3 length: 13; clone size: NA; V gene: TRBV30; D gene: TRBD1; J gene: TRBJ1-1; CDR3 DNA: TGTGCCTGGAGTGTAATCGGGACAGGGCTGGCTTTCTTT; CDR3 protein: CAWSVIGTGLAFF
CDR3 length: 14; clone size: NA; V gene: TRBV20-1; D gene: TRBD1; J gene: TRBJ1-6; CDR3 DNA: TGCAGTGCTAGGACAGGGAGAATTTATTCACCCCTCCACTTT; CDR3 protein: CSARTGRIYSPLHF
CDR3 length: 12; clone size: NA; V gene: TRBV28; D gene: NA; J gene: TRBJ2-2; CDR3 DNA: TGTGCCAGCAGCCTCTCCACCGGGGAGCTGTTTTTT; CDR3 protein: CASSLSTGELFF